A single sample gave rise to the 6 T cell receptor beta chains below, sequenced in a study of cytomegalovirus exposure and HLA in healthy donors. The primer mix had 60 Vbeta and 13 Jbeta primers. Here immunoSEQ multiplex PCR was the method, and the copy in TCRdb shows in-frame clones only, minus some. Among nearly 200,000 clones listed, approximately 78% were seen once. The source material was PBMCs. Receptors originate from a woman aged 45-60 years in good health and CMV-seropositive.

The J gene is TRBJ2-5, the V gene TRBV28, with D perhaps matching TRBD1 (6 bases). Trimming pared 2 bases from V and 1 base from J, leaving 8 bases between. The V gene's germline CDR1 is MDHEN and CDR2 SYDVKM. CDR3 length: 14 amino acids. CDR3 sequence (DNA): TGTGCCAGCAGTTTAAGACAGGTCCAAGAGACCCAGTACTTC. Translation gives CASSLRQVQETQYF.

The J gene is TRBJ2-1, the V gene TRBV27, with D possibly being TRBD1 (6 bases). CDR3 size: 15 residues. The germline V gene encodes CDR1 MNHEY and CDR2 SMNVEV (reference sequence). The V and J ends lost 2 bases and 7 bases respectively, with 15 bases between them. The CDR3 is CASSLPGQLLNEQFF. CDR3 nucleotide sequence: TGTGCCAGCAGTTTACCTGGACAGCTCCTTAATGAGCAGTTCTTC.

This clone has more than one count but fewer than ten. V gene TRBV7-9 combines with J gene TRBJ1-2; 10 bases match TRBD1. This CDR3 has 13 amino acids. Germline V gives CDR1 SEHNR, CDR2 FQNEAQ (reference sequence). V was pared by 5 bases and J by 8 bases, with 5 bases of the junction left unmatched. The CDR3 DNA is TGTGCCAGCAGCACCGGACAGGGGGGAGGCTACACCTTC. Protein: CASSTGQGGGYTF. The entire variable domain, with the rest obtained from reference TRBV7-9 and TRBJ1-2, is as follows: DTGVSQNPRHKITKRGQNVTFRCDPISEHNRLYWYRQTLGQGPEFLTYFQNEAQLEKSRLLSDRFSAERPKGSFSTLEIQRTEQGDSAMYLCASSTGQGGGYTFGSGTRLTVV.

This chain joins TRBV7-2 and TRBJ2-7, with 9 nucleotides matching TRBD2. Trimming took 5 bases from V and 6 from J; bases not matched to a gene: 8. This CDR3 has 14 residues. Germline assignment: CDR1 SGHTA and CDR2 FQGNSA. This CDR3 is CASSMREGGLEQYF. DNA for the CDR3: TGTGCCAGCAGCATGCGGGAGGGCGGGCTCGAGCAGTACTTC. Complete variable domain (other parts from reference TRBV7-2 and TRBJ2-7): GAGVSQSPSNKVTEKGKDVELRCDPISGHTALYWYRQSLGQGLEFLIYFQGNSAPDKSGLPSDRFSAERTGGSVSTLTIQRTQQEDSAVYLCASSMREGGLEQYFGPGTRLTVT.

The CDR3 reads CASSLSGSHPSNQPQHF. Here the CDR3 DNA reads TGTGCCAGCAGTTTATCGGGTAGTCATCCCAGCAATCAGCCCCAGCATTTT. The chain recombines TRBV28 with TRBJ1-5; no definite D call. CDR1 and CDR2 (germline): MDHEN, SYDVKM. Trimming took off 1 base at V and 1 base at J, with 14 bases between the two ends. This CDR3 is built from 17 residues. Looking up the rest from reference TRBV28 and TRBJ1-5 gives the full variable domain: DVKVTQSSRYLVKRTGEKVFLECVQDMDHENMFWYRQDPGLGLRLIYFSYDVKMKEKGDIPEGYSVSREKKERFSLILESASTNQTSMYLCASSLSGSHPSNQPQHFGDGTRLSIL.

J is TRBJ2-7 and V is TRBV7-9, with 10 nucleotides matching TRBD2. V was pared by 5 bases and J by 7 bases, with 8 bases of the junction left unmatched. Looked up from germline, CDR1 is SEHNR and CDR2 is FQNEAQ (reference sequence). The CDR3 extends over 14 amino acids. The CDR3 DNA is TGTGCCAGCAGCCGAGCGGGAGGGCCGGGAGAGCAGTACTTC. It codes for CASSRAGGPGEQYF.